Sequencing of this T cell receptor beta chain was carried out in a study of ipilimumab plus nivolumab after autologous stem cell transplantation. Across the whole study: Typical patient got roughly 5 ipilimumab doses and seven to nine nivolumab doses (median).

CDR1 and CDR2 from the germline V gene are MNHNY and SVGAGI (reference sequence). Losses at the gene ends were 6 bases for V and 3 bases for J; bases not matched to a gene: 4. The CDR3 is 13 residues long. Clones were sequenced by immunoSEQ multiplex PCR, and TCRdb holds only the in-frame ones, with some missing. Of 20,000 to 25,000 clones in the sample, 70% to 85% were seen once. Ipilimumab, 1 mg/kg, started 14 to 28 days after autologous transplant. Dosing: nivolumab 3 mg/kg IV, weeks 1, 4, 7, 10, then every two weeks to week 26. The gene calls are TRBV6-6 and TRBJ1-2, with TRBD1 matching 7 bases. The sequence was collected from a male donor with diffuse large B-cell lymphoma. Material: PBMCs, obtained in a trial of ipilimumab plus nivolumab as post-transplant consolidation. The CDR3 sequence: CASSYGTDYGYTF. The CDR3 nucleotides read TGTGCCAGCAGCTACGGGACAGACTATGGCTACACCTTC.